This entry is about one TCR beta chain. Its antigen is not identified. These data belong to a study of beta chain features in type 1 diabetes. The study, taken as a whole, reports: There was a possibility that cDNA sequencing over-represented cells with high TCR expression. Individuals with type 1 diabetes displayed fewer insertions and more deletions at VDJ junctions. The study found moderately but significantly shorter TCRB CDR3s in all four CD4+ subsets of Type 1 diabetes patients. Patients' naive, central memory and Treg TCRB repertoires seemed closer to one another than those of healthy donors.

Since all of the isolated RNA was reverse transcribed, expressed TCRB transcripts were what got sequenced. Libraries were prepared by immunoSEQ multiplex PCR; TCRdb keeps only in-frame clonotypes and omits some of them. The table has 300,000 to 350,000 clones, roughly 12% seen once. The germline CDR1 and CDR2 sequences are MNHEY and SMNVEV (reference sequence). The CDR3 length is 14 residues. The V and J ends lost 2 bases and 8 bases respectively, with 13 bases between them. The sample taken for sequencing was naive CD4+ T cells from blood. The chain uses TRBV27 and TRBJ2-4; possibly TRBD2 for D (6 bases). This sequence originates from a woman under 30 with type 1 diabetes. The CDR3 reads CASSLGGTGHIQYF. In nucleotides, the CDR3 is TGTGCCAGCAGTTTAGGGGGGACCGGCCACATTCAGTACTTC.